This passage covers 20 T cell receptor beta chains from one sample sequenced in a study of T cells expressing NK-cell markers. TCRdb re-called the 5' RACE reads and shows each CDR3 protein once, DNA omitted. The table for this sample gives 440,000 or so distinct CDR3 sequences. What was sequenced was blood T cells: a sorted CD56 or NKG2C T cell subset, CD4+ or CD8+ T cells, or bulk PBMC T cells (not recorded which). These receptors were obtained from a woman between 18 and 70 years old in good health.

The J gene is TRBJ2-7, the V gene TRBV12-3 or TRBV12-4. This CDR3 is built from 14 residues. The CDR3 loop is CASSLRRISYEQYF.

The chain employs TRBV4-2 and TRBJ2-1. The CDR3 has 15 amino acids. The germline V gene encodes CDR1 LGHNA and CDR2 YNFKEQ. The CDR3: CASSLQLRTRNEQFF.

The chain carries TRBV4-3 and TRBJ2-1. Germline CDR1 LGHNA, CDR2 YSLEER. The CDR3 runs 15 residues. The CDR3 protein is CASSPKLGGPNEQFF.

The chain links TRBV5-1 to TRBJ2-7; no DNA is available, so the TRBD2 call from TCRdb remains unchecked. Germline V gene sequence: CDR1 SGHRS, CDR2 YFSETQ. The CDR3 runs to 17 residues. CDR3 sequence: CASSLQGTSGRAGEQYF. The entire variable domain, with the rest obtained from reference TRBV5-1 and TRBJ2-7, is as follows: KAGVTQTPRYLIKTRGQQVTLSCSPISGHRSVSWYQQTPGQGLQFLFEYFSETQRNKGNFPGRFSGRQFSNSRSEMNVSTLELGDSALYLCASSLQGTSGRAGEQYFGPGTRLTVT.

This chain uses TRBV4-3 with TRBJ2-4. The CDR3 runs to 14 residues. The germline V gene encodes CDR1 LGHNA and CDR2 YSLEER. CDR3 sequence: CASSQDRKVGNPYF.

The V call is TRBV5-6, the J call TRBJ1-1. The CDR3 extends over 14 amino acids. CDR1 SGHDT and CDR2 YYEEEE come from the germline V gene. The CDR3 is CASSLIQRSTEAFF.

The chain employs TRBV6-2 or TRBV6-3 and TRBJ2-1; as DNA is missing, the TRBD2 call by TCRdb cannot be tested. Germline V gives CDR1 MNHEY, CDR2 SVGEGT. The CDR3 consists of 15 residues. The CDR3 loop is CASSYGEAGDNEQFF.

The CDR3 is CASSQGSRGNEQFF. The chain couples TRBV4-3 to TRBJ2-1; TCRdb's D call of TRBD1 is untestable without DNA. This CDR3 has 14 residues. Germline CDR1 and CDR2: LGHNA and YSLEER.

The CDR3 loop is CASSRRQGANYGYTF. This chain uses TRBV27 with TRBJ1-2; TCRdb calls TRBD1, which cannot be checked without DNA. This CDR3 is built from 15 residues. Germline CDR1 is MNHEY and CDR2 is SMNVEV (reference sequence).

The genes are TRBV7-7 and TRBJ2-5; as DNA is missing, the TRBD1 call by TCRdb cannot be tested. This CDR3 has 12 amino acids. Germline loops: CDR1 SSHAT, CDR2 FNYEAQ (reference sequence). The CDR3 loop is CASSAGGETQYF.

The CDR3 sequence is CASSSWTGTNSPLHF. The gene calls are TRBV6-5 and TRBJ1-6; TCRdb gives TRBD1 as the D gene, but with no DNA this cannot be confirmed. Germline CDR1 is MNHEY and CDR2 is SVGAGI. There are 15 residues in the CDR3.

This rearrangement joins TRBV20-1 to TRBJ2-5; TCRdb's D call, TRBD1, is unchecked because there is no DNA. The V gene's germline CDR1 is DFQATT and CDR2 SNEGSKA (reference sequence). The CDR3 totals 14 residues. CDR3 residues: CSARSGTGLETQYF.

The rearrangement links TRBV4-3 to TRBJ2-5; no DNA is available, so the TRBD2 call from TCRdb remains unchecked. The CDR3 has 13 amino acids. The germline V gene encodes CDR1 LGHNA and CDR2 YSLEER. CDR3 amino acids: CASSRWRGETQYF.

The V and J genes are TRBV6-1 and TRBJ1-1. This CDR3 has 13 residues. Germline CDR1 reads MNHNS; CDR2 reads SASEGT. CDR3 loop: CASSVAGRTEAFF.

The V and J genes are TRBV6-1 and TRBJ1-1. The germline V gene encodes CDR1 MNHNS and CDR2 SASEGT. This CDR3 is 13 amino acids long. CDR3 residues: CASSGQMNTEAFF.

The chain couples TRBV12-3 or TRBV12-4 to TRBJ2-7; TCRdb indicates TRBD1, and absent DNA this call remains unverified. The CDR3 spans 12 residues. CDR3 region: CASTTGDYEQYF.

V usage is TRBV6-4 and J usage is TRBJ2-1. Germline values: CDR1 MRHNA, CDR2 SNTAGT. The CDR3 is 13 residues long. The CDR3: CASSDSDTMGQFF.

The rearrangement uses TRBV3-1 and TRBJ2-7; the D gene TCRdb calls, TRBD1, cannot be checked with no DNA. Germline V gene data show CDR1 as LGHDT and CDR2 as YNNKEL (reference sequence). This CDR3 region has 14 residues. The CDR3 protein is CASSRGTDYYEQYF.

The chain joins TRBV29-1 to TRBJ2-1; without DNA, the TCRdb call of TRBD1 cannot be checked. Germline CDR1 is SQVTM and CDR2 is ANQGSEA. The CDR3 runs 13 residues. The chain's CDR3 is CSGTGRGYNEQFF.

The chain employs TRBV27 and TRBJ2-3; TCRdb proposes TRBD1, but this gene call is untestable without DNA. The CDR3 contains 17 residues. Germline lookup yields CDR1 MNHEY and CDR2 SMNVEV (reference sequence). CDR3 region: CASSSNRGMYGTDTQYF.